This T cell receptor beta chain was found in a study of T-cell memory formation after mild COVID-19. Germline V lookup: CDR1 LGHNA, CDR2 YSLEER. Trimming left V 1 base short and J 7 bases short, with 16 bases between. The CDR3 is 15 amino acids. TCRdb called the 5' RACE reads again in MiXCR, with one record for every CDR3 protein. The sample carries roughly 370,000 distinct CDR3 sequences, 15% to 20% recorded once. The sequence came from a man aged 18 to 30 who had mild COVID-19 (a few samples of this study predate the infection). Cell type and time point are not known. The chain recombines TRBV4-3 with TRBJ1-2; no firm D call. The sequencing sample was made of PBMCs or a T cell subset sorted from them (not recorded which). The CDR3: CASSQVAGVGSGYTF. Here the CDR3 DNA reads TGCGCCAGCAGCCAAGTTGCAGGAGTAGGTAGTGGCTACACCTTC.